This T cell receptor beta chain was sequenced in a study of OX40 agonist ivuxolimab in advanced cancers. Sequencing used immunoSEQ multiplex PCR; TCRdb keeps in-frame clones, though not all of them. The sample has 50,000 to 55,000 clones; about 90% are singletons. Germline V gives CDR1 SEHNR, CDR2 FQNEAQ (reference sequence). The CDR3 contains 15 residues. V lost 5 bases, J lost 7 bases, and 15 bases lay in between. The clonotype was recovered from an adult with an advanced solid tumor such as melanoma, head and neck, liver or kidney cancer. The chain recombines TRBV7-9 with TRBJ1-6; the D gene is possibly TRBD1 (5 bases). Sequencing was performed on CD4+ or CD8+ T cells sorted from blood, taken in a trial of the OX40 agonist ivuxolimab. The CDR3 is CASSLVGTGNSPLHF. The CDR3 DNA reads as TGTGCCAGCAGCCTAGTGGGGACCGGGAATTCACCCCTCCACTTT.